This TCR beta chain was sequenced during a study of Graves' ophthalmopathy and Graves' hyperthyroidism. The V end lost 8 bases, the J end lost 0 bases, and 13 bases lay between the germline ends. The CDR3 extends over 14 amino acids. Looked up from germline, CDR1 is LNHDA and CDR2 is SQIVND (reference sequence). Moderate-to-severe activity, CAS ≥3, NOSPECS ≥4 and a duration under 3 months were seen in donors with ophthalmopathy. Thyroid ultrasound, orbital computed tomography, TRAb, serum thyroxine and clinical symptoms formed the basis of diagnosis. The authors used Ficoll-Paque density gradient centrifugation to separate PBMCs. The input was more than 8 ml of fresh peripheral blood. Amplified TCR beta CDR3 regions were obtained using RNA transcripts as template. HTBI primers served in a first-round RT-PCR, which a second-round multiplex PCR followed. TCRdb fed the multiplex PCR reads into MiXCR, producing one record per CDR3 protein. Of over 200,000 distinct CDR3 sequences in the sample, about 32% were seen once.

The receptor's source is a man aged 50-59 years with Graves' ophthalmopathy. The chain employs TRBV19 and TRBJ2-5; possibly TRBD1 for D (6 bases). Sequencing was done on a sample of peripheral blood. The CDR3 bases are TGTGCCAGTTCCCAAAAGGGGGACCAAGAGACCCAGTACTTC. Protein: CASSQKGDQETQYF.